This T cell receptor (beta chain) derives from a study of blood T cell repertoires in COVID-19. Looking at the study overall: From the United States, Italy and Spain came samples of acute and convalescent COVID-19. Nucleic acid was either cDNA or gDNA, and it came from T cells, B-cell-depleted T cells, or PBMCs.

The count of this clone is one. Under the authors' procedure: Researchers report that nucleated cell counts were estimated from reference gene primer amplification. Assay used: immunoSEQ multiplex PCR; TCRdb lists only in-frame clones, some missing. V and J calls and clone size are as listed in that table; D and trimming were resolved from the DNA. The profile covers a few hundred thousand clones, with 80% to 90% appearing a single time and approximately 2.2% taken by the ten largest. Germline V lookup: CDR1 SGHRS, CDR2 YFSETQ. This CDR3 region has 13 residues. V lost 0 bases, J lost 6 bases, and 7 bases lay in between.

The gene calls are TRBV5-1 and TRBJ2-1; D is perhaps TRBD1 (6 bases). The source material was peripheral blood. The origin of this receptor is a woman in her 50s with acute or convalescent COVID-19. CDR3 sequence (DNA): TGCGCCAGCAGCTTGGAAGGGGGCAATGAGCAGTTCTTC. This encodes CASSLEGGNEQFF.